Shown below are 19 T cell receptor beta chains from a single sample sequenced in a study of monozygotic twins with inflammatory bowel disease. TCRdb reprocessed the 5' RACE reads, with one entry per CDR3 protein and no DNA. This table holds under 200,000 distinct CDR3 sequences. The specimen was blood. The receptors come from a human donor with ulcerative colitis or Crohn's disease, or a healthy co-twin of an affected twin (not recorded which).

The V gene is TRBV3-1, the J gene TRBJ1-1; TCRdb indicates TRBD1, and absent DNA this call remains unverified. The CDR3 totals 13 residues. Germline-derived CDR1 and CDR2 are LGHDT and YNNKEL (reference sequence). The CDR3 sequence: CASGDRVNTEAFF.

This chain's CDR3 is CASSVALAGGEQYF. This rearrangement joins TRBV9 to TRBJ2-7; there is no DNA to check the TCRdb D call of TRBD2. CDR3 length: 14 amino acids. Germline lookup yields CDR1 SGDLS and CDR2 YYNGEE.

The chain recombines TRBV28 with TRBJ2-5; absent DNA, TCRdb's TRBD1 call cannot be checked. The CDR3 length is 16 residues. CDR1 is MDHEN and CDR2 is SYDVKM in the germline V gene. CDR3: CASRPPRGGTQETQYF.

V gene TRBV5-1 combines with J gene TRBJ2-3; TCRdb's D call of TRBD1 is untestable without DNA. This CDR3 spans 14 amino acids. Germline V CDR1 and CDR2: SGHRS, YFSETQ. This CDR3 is CASSLWGGRDTQYF.

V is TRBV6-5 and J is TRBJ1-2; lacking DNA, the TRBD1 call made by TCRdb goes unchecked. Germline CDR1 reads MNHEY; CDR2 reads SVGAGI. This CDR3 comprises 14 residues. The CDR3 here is CASSYSAQGLGYTF.

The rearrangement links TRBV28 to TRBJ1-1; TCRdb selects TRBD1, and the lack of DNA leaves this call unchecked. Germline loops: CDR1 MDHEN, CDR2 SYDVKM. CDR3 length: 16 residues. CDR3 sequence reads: CASSYRDRVVNTEAFF. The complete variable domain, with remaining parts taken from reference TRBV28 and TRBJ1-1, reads DVKVTQSSRYLVKRTGEKVFLECVQDMDHENMFWYRQDPGLGLRLIYFSYDVKMKEKGDIPEGYSVSREKKERFSLILESASTNQTSMYLCASSYRDRVVNTEAFFGQGTRLTVV.

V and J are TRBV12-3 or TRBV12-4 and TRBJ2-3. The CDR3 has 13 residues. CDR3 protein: CASSFTATDTQYF.

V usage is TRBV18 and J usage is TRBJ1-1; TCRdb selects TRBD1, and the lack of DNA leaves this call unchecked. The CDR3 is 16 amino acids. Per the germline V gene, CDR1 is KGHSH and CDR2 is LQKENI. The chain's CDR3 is CASSPQGQGLNTEAFF. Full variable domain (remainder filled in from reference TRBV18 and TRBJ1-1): NAGVMQNPRHLVRRRGQEARLRCSPMKGHSHVYWYRQLPEEGLKFMVYLQKENIIDESGMPKERFSAEFPKEGPSILRIQQVVRGDSAAYFCASSPQGQGLNTEAFFGQGTRLTVV.

CDR3 in amino acids: CASSSRVEDTQYF. V gene TRBV11-3 combines with J gene TRBJ2-3; TCRdb selects TRBD1, and the lack of DNA leaves this call unchecked. The CDR3 spans 13 residues. CDR1 is SGHNT and CDR2 is YENEEA in the germline V gene.

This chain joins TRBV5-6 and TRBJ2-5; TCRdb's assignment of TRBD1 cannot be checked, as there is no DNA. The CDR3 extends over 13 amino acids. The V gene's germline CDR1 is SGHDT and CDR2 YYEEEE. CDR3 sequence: CASSRPGLETQYF. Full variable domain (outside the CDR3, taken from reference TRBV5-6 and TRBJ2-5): DAGVTQSPTHLIKTRGQQVTLRCSPKSGHDTVSWYQQALGQGPQFIFQYYEEEERQRGNFPDRFSGHQFPNYSSELNVNALLLGDSALYLCASSRPGLETQYFGPGTRLLVL.

CDR3 sequence: CASSRPQRVEQFF. This chain uses TRBV28 with TRBJ2-1; the D gene TCRdb calls, TRBD2, cannot be checked with no DNA. The germline V gene has CDR1 MDHEN and CDR2 SYDVKM. The CDR3 loop spans 13 amino acids.

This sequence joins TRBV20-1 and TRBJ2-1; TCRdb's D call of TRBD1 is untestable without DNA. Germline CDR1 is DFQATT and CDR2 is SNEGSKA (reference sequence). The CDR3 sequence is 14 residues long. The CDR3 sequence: CSAQGGAAPNEQFF.

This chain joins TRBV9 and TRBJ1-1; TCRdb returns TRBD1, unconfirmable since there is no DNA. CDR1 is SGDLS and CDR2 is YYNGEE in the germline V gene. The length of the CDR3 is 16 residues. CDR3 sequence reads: CASSPGTGHMNTEAFF.

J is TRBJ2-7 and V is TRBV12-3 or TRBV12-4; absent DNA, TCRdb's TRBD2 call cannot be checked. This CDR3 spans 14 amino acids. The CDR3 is CASSFGGTSYEQYF.

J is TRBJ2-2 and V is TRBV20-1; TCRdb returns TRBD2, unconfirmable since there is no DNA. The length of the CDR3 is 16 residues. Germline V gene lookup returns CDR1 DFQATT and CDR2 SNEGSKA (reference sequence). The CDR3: CSARDQWASRVGELFF.

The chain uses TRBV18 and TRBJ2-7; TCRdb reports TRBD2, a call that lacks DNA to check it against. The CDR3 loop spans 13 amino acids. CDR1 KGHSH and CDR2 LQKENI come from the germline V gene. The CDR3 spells CASCSQISYEQYF.

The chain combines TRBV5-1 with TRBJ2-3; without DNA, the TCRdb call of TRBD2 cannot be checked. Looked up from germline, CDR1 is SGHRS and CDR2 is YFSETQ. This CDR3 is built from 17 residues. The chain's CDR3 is CASRYRTSARSTDTQYF.

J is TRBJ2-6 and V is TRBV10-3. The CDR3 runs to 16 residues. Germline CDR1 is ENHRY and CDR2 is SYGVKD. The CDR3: CAISEFRVFGANVLTF.

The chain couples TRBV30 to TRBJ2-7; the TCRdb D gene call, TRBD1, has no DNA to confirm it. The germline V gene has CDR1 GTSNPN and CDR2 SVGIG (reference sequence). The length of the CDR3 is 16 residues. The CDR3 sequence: CAWSVRLGTPGAGSNF.